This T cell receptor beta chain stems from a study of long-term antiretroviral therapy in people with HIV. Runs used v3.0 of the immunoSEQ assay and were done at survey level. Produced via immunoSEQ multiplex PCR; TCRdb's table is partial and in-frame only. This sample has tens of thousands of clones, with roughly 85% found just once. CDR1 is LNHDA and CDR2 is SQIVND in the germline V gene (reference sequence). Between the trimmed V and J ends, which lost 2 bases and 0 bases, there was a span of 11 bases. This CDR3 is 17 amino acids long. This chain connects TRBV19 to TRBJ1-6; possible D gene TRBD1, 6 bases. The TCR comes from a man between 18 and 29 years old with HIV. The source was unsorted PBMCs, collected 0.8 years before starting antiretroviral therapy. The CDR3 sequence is CASSIRDTSSYNSPLHF. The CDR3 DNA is TGTGCCAGTAGTATAAGGGACACAAGCTCCTATAATTCACCCCTCCACTTT.